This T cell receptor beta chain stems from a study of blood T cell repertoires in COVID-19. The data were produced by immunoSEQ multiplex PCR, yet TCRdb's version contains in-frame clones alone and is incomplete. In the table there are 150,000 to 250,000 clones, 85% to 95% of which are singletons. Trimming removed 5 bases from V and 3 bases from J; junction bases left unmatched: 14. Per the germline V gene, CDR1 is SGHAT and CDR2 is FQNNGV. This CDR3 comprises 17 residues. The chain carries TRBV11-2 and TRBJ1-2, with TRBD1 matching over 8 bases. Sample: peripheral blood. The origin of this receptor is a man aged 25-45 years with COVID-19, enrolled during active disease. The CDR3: CASSEPGQETMYYGYTF. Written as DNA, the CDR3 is TGTGCCAGCAGCGAACCGGGACAGGAGACAATGTACTATGGCTACACCTTC.